The 17 T cell receptor beta chains below were found in one sample sequenced in a study of CD8 T cells in acute hepatitis C reinfection. Time point in this sample: naive CD8 control sorted from an acute-time-point sample. Sequencing used immunoSEQ multiplex PCR; TCRdb keeps in-frame clones, though not all of them. The sample includes more than 35,000 clones, about 87% of them seen just once. Sequences were obtained from naive CD8+ T cells from PBMCs. The receptor set was obtained from a man under 40 with chronic hepatitis C.

The J gene is TRBJ2-1, the V gene TRBV7-8; D gene uncertain. CDR3 size: 14 residues. Germline V CDR1 and CDR2: SGHVS, FQNEAQ. V was clipped by 3 bases and J by 0 bases, with 6 bases between them. The CDR3 DNA reads as TGTGCCAGCAGCTTGGCAGGCTCCTACAATGAGCAGTTCTTC. Its translation is CASSLAGSYNEQFF. The whole variable domain, remainder taken from reference TRBV7-8 and TRBJ2-1, is GAGVSQSPRYKVAKRGQDVALRCDPISGHVSLFWYQQALGQGPEFLTYFQNEAQLDKSGLPSDRFFAERPEGSVSTLKIQRTQQEDSAVYLCASSLAGSYNEQFFGPGTRLTVL.

The chain employs TRBV5-6 and TRBJ2-2; 8 positions agree with TRBD1. The CDR3 has 16 residues. CDR1 and CDR2 (germline): SGHDT, YYEEEE. The V segment lost 2 bases and the J segment 3 bases; nucleotides outside the gene matches: 6. The CDR3 sequence: CASSFSQGEYTGELFF. The CDR3 nucleotides read TGTGCCAGCAGCTTCTCACAGGGGGAATACACCGGGGAGCTGTTTTTT.

The rearrangement joins TRBV19 to TRBJ2-1; TRBD2 matches 11 bases. Trimming at V came to 3 bases and at J to 6 bases, leaving 4 bases not matched to a gene. This CDR3 contains 15 residues. The V gene's germline CDR1 is LNHDA and CDR2 SQIVND (reference sequence). The CDR3 sequence is CASSIGLAGGNEQFF. In nucleotides, the CDR3 is TGTGCCAGTAGTATTGGGCTAGCGGGGGGCAATGAGCAGTTCTTC.

The rearrangement joins TRBV30 to TRBJ2-7, with TRBD1 identical over 10 bases. The V segment lost 3 bases and the J segment 6 bases; nucleotides outside the gene matches: 14. The CDR3 length is 16 residues. Germline loops: CDR1 GTSNPN, CDR2 SVGIG (reference sequence). The CDR3 nucleotides read TGTGCCTGGAGCCCGACCCCCGGGACAGGGGCGGTCGAGCAGTACTTC. Amino acid sequence: CAWSPTPGTGAVEQYF.

This clone was found once. CDR3 sequence: CASSLEGLDYGYTF. The CDR3 DNA reads TGTGCCAGCAGCTTAGAGGGACTCGACTATGGCTACACCTTC. The chain is built from TRBV7-9 and TRBJ1-2; D may be TRBD1 (5 bases). Germline V gene sequence: CDR1 SEHNR, CDR2 FQNEAQ (reference sequence). CDR3 length: 14 residues. Between the trimmed V and J ends, which lost 1 base and 3 bases, there was a span of 9 bases. The whole variable domain, filled in from reference TRBV7-9 and TRBJ1-2, reads DTGVSQNPRHKITKRGQNVTFRCDPISEHNRLYWYRQTLGQGPEFLTYFQNEAQLEKSRLLSDRFSAERPKGSFSTLEIQRTEQGDSAMYLCASSLEGLDYGYTFGSGTRLTVV.

This sequence joins TRBV7-9 and TRBJ1-2; unclear D gene. Trimming shortened V by 7 bases and J by 6 bases, and 18 bases separated the two germline ends. Germline V gene sequence: CDR1 SEHNR, CDR2 FQNEAQ (reference sequence). This CDR3 has 14 amino acids. In DNA form, the CDR3 reads TGTGCCAGCACCCCTTACGTACCCGGGGATGGCTACACCTTC. Translating it yields CASTPYVPGDGYTF. The variable domain in full, with the rest retrieved from reference TRBV7-9 and TRBJ1-2, is DTGVSQNPRHKITKRGQNVTFRCDPISEHNRLYWYRQTLGQGPEFLTYFQNEAQLEKSRLLSDRFSAERPKGSFSTLEIQRTEQGDSAMYLCASTPYVPGDGYTFGSGTRLTVV.

This chain connects TRBV6-5 to TRBJ1-1, with 7 bases aligning to TRBD1. CDR3 length: 15 amino acids. Per germline, CDR1 MNHEY and CDR2 SVGAGI. The ends lost 1 base at V and 6 bases at J; junction bases unmatched: 8. CDR3 in amino acids: CASSYYLGQEPEAFF. The CDR3 bases are TGTGCCAGCAGTTACTACCTAGGACAGGAGCCTGAAGCTTTCTTT.

This sequence joins TRBV19 and TRBJ2-7; the match to TRBD2 covers 7 bases. The CDR3 totals 14 residues. J was trimmed by 0 bases and V by 4 bases; bases with no gene match: 3. Germline CDR1 and CDR2: LNHDA and SQIVND (reference sequence). In nucleotides, the CDR3 is TGTGCCAGTAGTACTGGGGACTACTCCTACGAGCAGTACTTC. This gives the protein CASSTGDYSYEQYF.

V usage is TRBV7-9 and J usage is TRBJ2-1; D gene uncertain. V lost 2 bases to trimming and J lost 3 bases, with 8 bases between them. The germline V gene has CDR1 SEHNR and CDR2 FQNEAQ (reference sequence). The CDR3 is 14 residues long. DNA for the CDR3: TGTGCCAGCAGCTTACTGGCCGACTACAATGAGCAGTTCTTC. It specifies CASSLLADYNEQFF.

This clone came up once. The chain has TRBV7-8 and TRBJ2-5; 7 nucleotides agree with TRBD1. The germline gives CDR1 SGHVS, CDR2 FQNEAQ. V shed 2 bases, J shed 5 bases, and the junction held 8 bases outside the gene matches. The CDR3 extends over 15 amino acids. The CDR3 DNA is TGTGCCAGCAGCTTATTAGACAGGGCGGAGGAGACCCAGTACTTC. It specifies CASSLLDRAEETQYF.

The chain combines TRBV6-1 with TRBJ2-7; perhaps D is TRBD1 or TRBD2 (6 bases each). Trimming shortened V by 1 base and J by 7 bases, and 11 bases separated the two germline ends. Germline V gives CDR1 MNHNS, CDR2 SASEGT. This CDR3 has 13 residues. The CDR3 region is CASSEVGGLEQYF. As DNA, the CDR3 is TGTGCCAGCAGTGAAGTTGGGGGGCTTGAGCAGTACTTC.

This chain connects TRBV10-1 to TRBJ1-3; weak D call: TRBD1 (5 bases). Germline V gene lookup returns CDR1 WNHNN and CDR2 SYGVQD (reference sequence). This CDR3 contains 14 residues. CDR3 nucleotide sequence: TGCGTCATGCAACTTGGGGGCTCTGGAAACACCATATATTTT. Translated, it gives CVMQLGGSGNTIYF.

The chain couples TRBV7-2 to TRBJ2-1; D remains ambiguous. The V end was cut by 1 base, the J end by 3 bases, with 4 bases between. Germline loops: CDR1 SGHTA, CDR2 FQGNSA. This CDR3 comprises 13 residues. This CDR3 reads CASSLDNYNEQFF. The CDR3 DNA sequence: TGTGCCAGCAGCTTAGACAACTACAATGAGCAGTTCTTC.

The chain recombines TRBV28 with TRBJ2-2; D might be TRBD2 (6 bases). The germline V gene encodes CDR1 MDHEN and CDR2 SYDVKM. This CDR3 has 14 residues. V was pared by 9 bases and J by 3 bases, with 14 bases between. CDR3 residues: CASRGSGDTGELFF. The CDR3 DNA reads TGTGCCAGTAGAGGATCGGGGGACACCGGGGAGCTGTTTTTT.

The chain is built from TRBV9 and TRBJ1-2; D call uncertain. Germline CDR1 is SGDLS and CDR2 is YYNGEE. Trimming took 1 base from V and 3 from J, leaving 7 bases between them. CDR3 length: 13 amino acids. The CDR3: CASSVIGDYGYTF. The CDR3 nucleotides are TGTGCCAGCAGCGTAATCGGGGACTATGGCTACACCTTC.

The V and J genes are TRBV4-1 and TRBJ2-5; D is possibly TRBD1 or TRBD2 (6 bases each). The CDR3 totals 16 residues. Trimming cost V 4 bases and J 5 bases, with 20 bases left between them. Germline V gene data show CDR1 as MGHRA and CDR2 as YSYEKL. The CDR3 sequence: CASSRITGTREETQYF. The CDR3 bases are TGCGCCAGCAGCCGAATAACAGGGACTCGTGAGGAGACCCAGTACTTC.

The chain employs TRBV11-2 and TRBJ2-2; D gene uncertain. Trimming removed 5 bases at V and 1 base at J, with 8 bases between. CDR1 is SGHAT and CDR2 is FQNNGV in the germline V gene. There are 14 residues in the CDR3. CDR3 nucleotide sequence: TGTGCCAGCAGCCCACGCCTGAACACCGGGGAGCTGTTTTTT. Amino acid sequence: CASSPRLNTGELFF. The complete variable domain, with remaining parts taken from reference TRBV11-2 and TRBJ2-2, reads EAGVAQSPRYKIIEKRQSVAFWCNPISGHATLYWYQQILGQGPKLLIQFQNNGVVDDSQLPKDRFSAERLKGVDSTLKIQPAKLEDSAVYLCASSPRLNTGELFFGEGSRLTVL.